This note documents a single T cell receptor beta chain sequence. The antigen remains unidentified. CDR3 length equals 14 residues. DNA was not recorded. The germline V gene has CDR1 MGHRA and CDR2 YSYEKL. This entry belongs to a study of synovial regulatory T cells in juvenile arthritis. Patients were aged median approximately 11 years with disease lasting median about 7 years. Study-level findings and limits: CDR3 overlap with synovial Tregs was higher for iaTregs than other blood Tregs. Across patients, iaTreg TCR repertoires were mostly private, partly shared with synovial Teff and blood CPL. TCR diversity was lower in inflammation-associated blood Treg cells than in other blood Treg cells.

TCRdb's copy holds only in-frame clones and misses some; the assay was immunoSEQ multiplex PCR. The sample yields 8,000 to 10,000 clones, of which the top ten take up 0.9% to 1%. This chain joins TRBV4-1 and TRBJ2-7; TCRdb reports TRBD2, a call that lacks DNA to check it against. The sequenced sample was Treg cells from blood. The subset here: remaining (HLA-DR-negative) circulating blood Treg cells. This TCR derives from a donor aged 2-35 years with juvenile idiopathic arthritis. The CDR3 is CASSQGLPTYEQYF.